The TCR beta chain under discussion was sequenced for a study of blood T cell repertoires in COVID-19. Trimming removed 1 base at V and 6 bases at J, with 16 bases between. The CDR3 sequence is 15 residues long. Germline values: CDR1 SGDLS, CDR2 YYNGEE. Those enrolled, adults aged 18 to 89 years, came from roughly 22 US areas. Assignments of participants to cohorts depended upon their own reported clinical history. What the recovered Cohort 3 donors had was two negative PCRs, clearance, or symptom resolution. Original analysis: Amplification with reference gene primers provided the estimates of nucleated cell counts. Profiled with immunoSEQ multiplex PCR; TCRdb holds only in-frame clones, not every one. V, J and clone size reflect that table, while D and trimming were determined from the DNA. The profile shows 200,000 to 250,000 clones, roughly four fifths of them singletons.

The V call is TRBV9, the J call TRBJ1-2, with D tentatively TRBD1 (6 bases). The material sequenced was PBMCs or T cells enriched from blood (not recorded which). The source of this sequence is a man aged 40-55 years who had recovered from COVID-19. The CDR3 spells CASSVRGQTGNGYTF. The CDR3 bases are TGTGCCAGCAGCGTACGGGGCCAGACAGGAAATGGCTACACCTTC.